The 2 T cell receptor beta chains given below trace back to one sample, sequenced in a study of blood T cell repertoires in COVID-19. Method: immunoSEQ multiplex PCR; TCRdb's copy keeps in-frame clones and lacks some. The table lists some 500,000 clones, around 87% of them singletons. The sample comprised PBMCs or T cells enriched from blood (not recorded which). All receptors come from a woman aged 40-49 years who had recovered from COVID-19.

The V and J genes are TRBV6-6 and TRBJ2-7; D unclear. The CDR3 contains 13 residues. Germline V lookup: CDR1 MNHNY, CDR2 SVGAGI (reference sequence). V lost 0 bases, J lost 1 base, and 4 bases lay in between. CDR3 residues: CASSYSESYEQYF. Written as DNA, the CDR3 is TGTGCCAGCAGTTACTCGGAGTCCTACGAGCAGTACTTC.

The V and J genes are TRBV4-1 and TRBJ2-4; weak D call: TRBD1 (5 bases). Germline assignment: CDR1 MGHRA and CDR2 YSYEKL. The CDR3 totals 16 residues. V shed 0 bases and J shed 2 bases, with 11 bases lying between them. The CDR3: CASSQDWPGSKNIQYF. The CDR3 DNA reads TGCGCCAGCAGCCAAGACTGGCCAGGGTCCAAAAACATTCAGTACTTC.